This TCR beta chain was obtained from a study of TIL therapy for anti-PD-1-resistant metastatic lung cancer listed by TCRdb under 2021. Regarding the study in general: Tumors were harvested before any PD-1/PD-L1 blockade; patients then received nivolumab, and those progressing received lymphodepletion, expanded TIL infusion and IL-2. A median non-synonymous tumor mutation burden of more than 1.2 mutations per megabase was determined across the cohort by whole-exome sequencing. Enrolled patients had a median age of roughly 54 years (range roughly 38-75) and a median tumor PD-L1 proportion score of 4.5% to 6.5%. The cohort was predominantly lung adenocarcinoma, with a few EGFR-mutant and two ALK-rearranged tumors, and half of patients were current or former smokers. T cell receptor beta sequencing of tumor and peripheral blood served to follow clonotypes across the tumor, the expanded TIL product, and serial blood samples. General study outcomes and caveats: The study protocol defined all tumor marker inferences as exploratory. The cohort was highly selected, including more treatment-naive, never-smoker and oncogene-addicted patients than is typical, which limits generalizability. The baseline peripheral repertoire was partially replaced by infused TIL clonotypes, which then decayed over months, and no apparent association between persistence and response was found.

As regards this clone: Its antigen has not been determined. Within one base of it there is no much larger clone, and no base qualities were kept.

TCR beta CDR3 regions were amplified from genomic DNA by bias-controlled multiplex PCR with the immunoSEQ v3 hsTCRB kit. An Illumina NextSeq 500 was used to sequence the TCR libraries, reaching roughly 2.2 million read pairs at survey level or about 4.5-6 million at deep level. Processing in the source paper ran as follows. V, D and J genes were assigned, non-productive sequences were removed, and clonality was reported by immunoSEQ Analyzer software. Repertoires of infused TIL and blood were compared using productive Simpson clonality and the Morisita overlap index of productive TRB rearrangements. The absolute count of a clonotype in blood was estimated by multiplying the lymphocyte count by the CD3+ fraction and by the productive frequency of the clone. This is the immuneACCESS table as TCRdb keeps it, with only in-frame sequences that have V and J called. A part of the clones is gone; compared with another copy, unresolved V genes explain less than half, and the rest is unexplained. V, J and clone size are those of that table, while D and trimming were read from the DNA. The sample data list just over 45,000 clones, and roughly 85% of these were observed just once. Approximately 16% of the sample is taken by the ten largest.

Read against the paper, the sample's time point label means: pre-treatment sample, taken before nivolumab and TIL therapy. Between October 2017 and early 2020, a dual-center phase I trial enrolled adults who had stage 4 NSCLC. Samples came from a single-arm, open-label phase I trial of tumor-infiltrating lymphocyte therapy with nivolumab in advanced non-small cell lung cancer. Blood mononuclear cells from EDTA tubes were separated on a Ficoll gradient and snap-frozen as pellets, and DNA was extracted from the cells using a Qiagen mini-prep kit. V ends up 0 bases short and J 7 bases short, with an unmatched junction base count of 5. Its CDR3 holds 16 amino acids, cysteine through phenylalanine. CDR3 DNA only is kept here, 48 bases in frame from base 1. From a lookup of the germline V gene, CDR1 and CDR2 are MNHEY and SVGAGI.

The chain uses TRBV6-5 and TRBJ2-1; TRBD2 matches 11 bases in the middle. Sequencing was performed on blood, taken at baseline. The source of this sequence is a man in his 70s with non-small cell lung cancer. CDR3 reads: CASSYSILAGVNEQFF. The DNA sequence is given as TGTGCCAGCAGTTACTCGATACTAGCGGGAGTGAATGAGCAGTTCTTC.